What follows are 13 T cell receptor beta chains derived from one specimen sequenced in a study of cytomegalovirus exposure and HLA in healthy donors. The table came from immunoSEQ multiplex PCR; TCRdb's copy has only in-frame clones and leaves some out. The sample lists approximately 140,000 clones, roughly 90% occurring once. The sample comprised PBMCs. Receptors originate from a man aged 18 to 29 in good health and CMV-seronegative.

This chain links TRBV11-2 with TRBJ1-1; 7 bases line up with TRBD1. The CDR3 consists of 13 residues. Germline trimming cut 5 bases from V and 2 bases from J; bases unmatched to any gene: 2. Germline CDR1 is SGHAT and CDR2 is FQNNGV. Here the CDR3 DNA reads TGTGCCAGCAGCCGACAGGGAAACACTGAAGCTTTCTTT. Translation gives CASSRQGNTEAFF.

This chain joins TRBV10-2 and TRBJ2-3; 8 bases line up with TRBD2. V lost 2 bases and J lost 3; bases outside the gene matches: 16. Germline CDR1 WSHSY, CDR2 SAAADI. CDR3 length: 19 amino acids. This CDR3 reads CASSEPSGGGRETTDTQYF. CDR3 coding DNA: TGCGCCAGCAGTGAGCCCTCCGGCGGGGGGCGGGAGACAACAGATACGCAGTATTTT.

This chain connects TRBV28 to TRBJ1-2; TRBD1 aligns across 8 bases. Trimming took 2 bases from V and 8 from J; bases not matched to a gene: 10. Germline V gives CDR1 MDHEN, CDR2 SYDVKM. CDR3 length: 15 residues. CDR3 region: CASSLPGQAFSGYTF. CDR3 coding DNA: TGTGCCAGCAGTTTACCGGGACAGGCATTTAGCGGCTACACCTTC.

The rearrangement joins TRBV27 to TRBJ1-4; the D gene is possibly TRBD1 (5 bases). The ends were cut back, 5 bases at V and 0 bases at J, with 10 bases in the middle. The germline CDR1 and CDR2 sequences are MNHEY and SMNVEV (reference sequence). This CDR3 contains 15 residues. The CDR3 region has the DNA TGTGCCAGCAGTCAACTCAGGGCAACTAATGAAAAACTGTTTTTT. As protein: CASSQLRATNEKLFF.

The chain has TRBV19 and TRBJ2-7, with 7 positions matching TRBD2. V lost 0 bases to trimming and J lost 2 bases; unmatched junction nucleotides: 7. In germline, CDR1 is LNHDA, CDR2 SQIVND (reference sequence). The CDR3 is 16 amino acids. The CDR3 region is CASSIEGDYSTYEQYF. CDR3 in DNA: TGTGCCAGTAGTATAGAAGGGGACTACTCTACCTACGAGCAGTACTTC.

This chain links TRBV4-1 with TRBJ2-7; maybe TRBD1 (6 bases). This CDR3 region has 15 residues. Per the germline V gene, CDR1 is MGHRA and CDR2 is YSYEKL. With 1 base removed from V and 4 bases from J, the gap between germline ends came to 14 bases. The CDR3 is CASSQAPTGQYEQYF. Here the CDR3 DNA reads TGCGCCAGCAGCCAAGCACCCACAGGGCAGTACGAGCAGTACTTC.

This chain joins TRBV5-6 and TRBJ2-2; TRBD2 matches 12 bases. J was trimmed by 5 bases and V by 4 bases; bases with no gene match: 6. Germline V lookup: CDR1 SGHDT, CDR2 YYEEEE. There are 16 residues in the CDR3. The CDR3 DNA follows: TGTGCCAGCAGCAAGGGACTAGCGGGCTTAACCGGGGAGCTGTTTTTT. Translated: CASSKGLAGLTGELFF.

This rearrangement joins TRBV27 to TRBJ1-1; D remains ambiguous. The CDR3 length is 15 residues. CDR1 and CDR2 (germline): MNHEY, SMNVEV (reference sequence). Trimming left V 5 bases short and J 5 bases short, with 18 bases between. The CDR3: CASSPRVGSMTEAFF. In nucleotides, the CDR3 is TGTGCCAGCAGTCCCCGGGTAGGGAGTATGACTGAAGCTTTCTTT.

The chain links TRBV5-4 to TRBJ2-5; 7 positions agree with TRBD1. The CDR3 spans 15 residues. Germline-derived CDR1 and CDR2 are SGHNT and YYREEE (reference sequence). The trim removed 5 bases at V and 5 bases at J, leaving 12 bases unmatched. This chain's CDR3 is CASRPYGTDRETQYF. The CDR3 DNA follows: TGTGCCAGCAGGCCGTATGGGACAGATAGGGAGACCCAGTACTTC.

The chain uses TRBV18 and TRBJ2-7; perhaps TRBD2 as D (5 bases). CDR3 length equals 13 residues. CDR1 KGHSH and CDR2 LQKENI come from the germline V gene. Trimming removed 7 bases at V and 2 bases at J, with 12 bases between. The CDR3 here is CASYRTGTYEQYF. DNA of the CDR3: TGTGCCAGCTACCGGACTGGTACCTACGAGCAGTACTTC.

The V call is TRBV5-6, the J call TRBJ1-4; TRBD1 matches at 7 bases. With V trimmed by 2 bases and J by 5 bases, 3 bases remained unmatched. This CDR3 region has 14 residues. Per germline, CDR1 SGHDT and CDR2 YYEEEE. The CDR3, as DNA: TGTGCCAGCAGCTTACAGGGGTGGAATGAAAAACTGTTTTTT. Residues: CASSLQGWNEKLFF.

This clone was observed once. The chain employs TRBV27 and TRBJ2-3, with D perhaps TRBD2 (6 bases). The germline gives CDR1 MNHEY, CDR2 SMNVEV (reference sequence). Deletions cut 3 bases from V and 2 bases from J, with 12 bases between. The CDR3 runs to 15 residues. The CDR3 spells CASSFTGEHTDTQYF. DNA for the CDR3: TGTGCCAGCAGTTTCACGGGGGAACACACAGATACGCAGTATTTT.

The chain links TRBV29-1 to TRBJ2-2; possible D gene TRBD2, 5 bases. Germline lookup yields CDR1 SQVTM and CDR2 ANQGSEA. V lost 6 bases to trimming and J lost 5 bases, with 13 bases between them. This CDR3 contains 13 residues. CDR3 amino acids: CSVGRRETGELFF. The CDR3 DNA sequence: TGCAGCGTAGGCCGCCGGGAAACCGGGGAGCTGTTTTTT.